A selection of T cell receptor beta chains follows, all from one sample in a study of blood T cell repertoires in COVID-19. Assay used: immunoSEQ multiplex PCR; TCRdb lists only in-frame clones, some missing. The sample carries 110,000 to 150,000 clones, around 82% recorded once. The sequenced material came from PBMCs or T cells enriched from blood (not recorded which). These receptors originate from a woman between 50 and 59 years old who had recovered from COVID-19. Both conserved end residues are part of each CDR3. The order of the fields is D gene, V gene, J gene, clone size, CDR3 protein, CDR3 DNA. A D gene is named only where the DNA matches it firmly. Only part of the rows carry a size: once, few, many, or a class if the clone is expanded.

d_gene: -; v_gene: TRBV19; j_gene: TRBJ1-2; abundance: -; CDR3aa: CASSPNTGLFGYTF; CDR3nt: TGTGCCAGTAGTCCTAATACAGGGCTGTTTGGCTACACCTTC
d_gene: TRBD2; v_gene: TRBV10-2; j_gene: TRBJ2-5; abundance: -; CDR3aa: CASSEGLAVEETQYF; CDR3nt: TGCGCCAGCAGTGAAGGACTAGCGGTGGAAGAGACCCAGTACTTC
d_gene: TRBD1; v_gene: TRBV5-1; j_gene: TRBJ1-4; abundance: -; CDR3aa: CASSPGQGDEKLFF; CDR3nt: TGCGCCAGCAGCCCCGGACAGGGGGATGAAAAACTGTTTTTT
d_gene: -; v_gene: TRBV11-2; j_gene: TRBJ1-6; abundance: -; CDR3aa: CASNNGISPLHF; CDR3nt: TGTGCCAGCAATAACGGGATATCACCCCTCCACTTT
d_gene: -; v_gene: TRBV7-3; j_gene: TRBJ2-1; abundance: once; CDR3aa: CASSSGKENEQFF; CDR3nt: TGTGCCAGCAGTTCCGGGAAAGAAAATGAGCAGTTCTTC
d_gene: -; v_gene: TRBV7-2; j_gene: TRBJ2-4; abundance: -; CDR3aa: CASSIKQSKNIQYF; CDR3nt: TGTGCCAGCAGCATAAAACAGAGCAAAAACATTCAGTACTTC
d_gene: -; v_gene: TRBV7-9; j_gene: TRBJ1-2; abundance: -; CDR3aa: CASSSYTGYGYTF; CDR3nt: TGTGCCAGCAGCTCGTACACAGGCTATGGCTACACCTTC
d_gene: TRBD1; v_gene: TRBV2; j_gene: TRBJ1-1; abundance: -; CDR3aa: CASISGTDGTEAFF; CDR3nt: TGTGCCAGCATATCCGGGACAGACGGCACTGAAGCTTTCTTT
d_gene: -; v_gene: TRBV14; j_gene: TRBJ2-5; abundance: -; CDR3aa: CASKGARQETQYF; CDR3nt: TGTGCCAGCAAGGGAGCTAGACAAGAGACCCAGTACTTC
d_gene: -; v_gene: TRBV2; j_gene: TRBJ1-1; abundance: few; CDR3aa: CASNQVNTEAFF; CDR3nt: TGTGCCAGCAACCAGGTCAACACTGAAGCTTTCTTT
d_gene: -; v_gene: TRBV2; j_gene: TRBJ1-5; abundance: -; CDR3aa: CASSEAHRGEQPQHF; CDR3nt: TGTGCCAGCAGTGAAGCGCACCGCGGAGAGCAGCCCCAGCATTTT
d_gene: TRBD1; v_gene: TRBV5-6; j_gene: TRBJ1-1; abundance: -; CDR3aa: CASTLLSDRENTEAFF; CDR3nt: TGTGCCAGCACCTTGTTGTCGGACAGGGAGAACACTGAAGCTTTCTTT
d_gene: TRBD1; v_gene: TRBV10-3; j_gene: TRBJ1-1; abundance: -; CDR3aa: CAIRDRGGTEAFF; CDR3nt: TGTGCCATCAGGGACAGGGGTGGAACTGAAGCTTTCTTT
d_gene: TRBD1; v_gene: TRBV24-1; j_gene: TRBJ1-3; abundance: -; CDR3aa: CATSDATGDASGNTIYF; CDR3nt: TGTGCCACCAGTGATGCGACAGGGGATGCCTCTGGAAACACCATATATTTT
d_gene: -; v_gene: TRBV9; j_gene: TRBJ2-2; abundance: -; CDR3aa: CASSAPYSNTGELFF; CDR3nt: TGTGCCAGCAGCGCCCCCTATTCCAACACCGGGGAGCTGTTTTTT
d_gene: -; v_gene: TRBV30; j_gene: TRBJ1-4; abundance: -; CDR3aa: CAWSGIGWGGPGSQLFF; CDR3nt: TGTGCCTGGAGTGGCATTGGTTGGGGGGGCCCGGGGTCACAACTGTTTTTT
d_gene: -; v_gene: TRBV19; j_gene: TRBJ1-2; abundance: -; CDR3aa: CASSIDSAYGYTF; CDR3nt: TGTGCCAGTAGTATAGATAGCGCCTATGGCTACACCTTC
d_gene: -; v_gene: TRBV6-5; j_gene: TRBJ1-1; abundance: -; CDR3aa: CASSQDSVNTEAFF; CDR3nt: TGTGCCAGCAGCCAGGACAGCGTGAACACTGAAGCTTTCTTT
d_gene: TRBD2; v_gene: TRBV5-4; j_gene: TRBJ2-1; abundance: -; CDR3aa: CASSRLARTISYNEQFF; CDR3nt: TGTGCCAGCAGCCGACTAGCCCGCACGATTTCCTACAATGAGCAGTTCTTC
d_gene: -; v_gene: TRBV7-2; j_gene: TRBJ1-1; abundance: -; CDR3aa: CASSSGSLGGAFF; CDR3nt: TGTGCCAGCAGCTCCGGGTCTCTGGGGGGAGCTTTCTTT
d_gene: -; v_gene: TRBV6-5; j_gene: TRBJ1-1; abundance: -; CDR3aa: CASSGRGIGEAFF; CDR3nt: TGTGCCAGCAGCGGCAGGGGAATTGGTGAAGCTTTCTTT
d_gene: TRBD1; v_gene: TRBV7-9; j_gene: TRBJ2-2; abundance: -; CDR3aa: CASSSWGGQGFGELFF; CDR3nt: TGTGCCAGCAGCTCCTGGGGGGGACAGGGCTTCGGGGAGCTGTTTTTT
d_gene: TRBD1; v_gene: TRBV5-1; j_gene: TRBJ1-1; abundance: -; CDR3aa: CASSVGTGGSTEAFF; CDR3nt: TGCGCCAGCAGCGTAGGGACAGGGGGCAGTACTGAAGCTTTCTTT
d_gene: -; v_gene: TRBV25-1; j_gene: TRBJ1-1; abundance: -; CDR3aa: CASTQGTNTEAFF; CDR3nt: TGTGCCAGCACGCAGGGAACGAACACTGAAGCTTTCTTT
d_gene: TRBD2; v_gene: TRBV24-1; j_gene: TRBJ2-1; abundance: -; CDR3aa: CATSDRTSGGHYNEQFF; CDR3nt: TGTGCCACCAGTGATCGGACTAGCGGGGGGCACTACAATGAGCAGTTCTTC
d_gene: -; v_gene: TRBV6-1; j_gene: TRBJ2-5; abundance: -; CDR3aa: CASTATGNRTQYF; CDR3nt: TGTGCCAGCACCGCGACTGGTAATCGGACCCAGTACTTC
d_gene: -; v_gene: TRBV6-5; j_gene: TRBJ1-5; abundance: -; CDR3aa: CASSPGGTSNQPQHF; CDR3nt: TGTGCCAGCAGCCCCGGGGGTACTAGCAATCAGCCCCAGCATTTT
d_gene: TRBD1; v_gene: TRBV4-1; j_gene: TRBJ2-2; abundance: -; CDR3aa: CASSRTGVDGELFF; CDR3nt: TGCGCCAGCAGCCGTACAGGGGTCGACGGGGAGCTGTTTTTT
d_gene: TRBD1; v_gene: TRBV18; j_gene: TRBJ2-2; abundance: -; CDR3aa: CASSLGQGTGELFF; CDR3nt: TGTGCCAGCTCACTAGGACAGGGCACCGGGGAGCTGTTTTTT
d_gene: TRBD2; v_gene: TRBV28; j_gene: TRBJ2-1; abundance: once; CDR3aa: CASSLRAGLAGGHPNEQFF; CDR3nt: TGTGCCAGCAGTTTAAGGGCGGGACTAGCGGGGGGGCATCCCAATGAGCAGTTCTTC
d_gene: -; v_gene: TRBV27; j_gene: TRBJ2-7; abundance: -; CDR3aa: CASSWGLGRPRDEQYF; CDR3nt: TGTGCCAGCTCCTGGGGCCTCGGACGGCCCCGGGACGAGCAGTACTTC
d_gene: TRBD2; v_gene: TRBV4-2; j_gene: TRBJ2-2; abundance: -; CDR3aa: CASSHPGTSGNTGELFF; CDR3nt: TGTGCCAGCAGCCATCCCGGGACTAGCGGGAACACCGGGGAGCTGTTTTTT